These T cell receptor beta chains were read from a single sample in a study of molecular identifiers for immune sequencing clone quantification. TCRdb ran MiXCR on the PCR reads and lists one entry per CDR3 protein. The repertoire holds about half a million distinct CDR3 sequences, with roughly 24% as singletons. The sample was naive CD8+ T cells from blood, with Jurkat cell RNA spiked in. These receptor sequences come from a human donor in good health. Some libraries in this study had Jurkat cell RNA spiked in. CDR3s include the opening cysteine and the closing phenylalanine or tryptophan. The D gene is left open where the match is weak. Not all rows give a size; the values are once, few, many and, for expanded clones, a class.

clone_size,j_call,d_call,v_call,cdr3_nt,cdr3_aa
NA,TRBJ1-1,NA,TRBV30,TGTGCCTGGAGTACTAACAAATTCACTGAAGCTTTCTTT,CAWSTNKFTEAFF
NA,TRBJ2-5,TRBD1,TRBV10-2,TGCGCCAGCAGTGAGGCGAGCAGGGGGCAAGAGACCCAGTACTTC,CASSEASRGQETQYF
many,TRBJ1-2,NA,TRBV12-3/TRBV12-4,TGTGCCAGCAGTTTAGAGTCCGGTCTCTATGGCTACACCTTC,CASSLESGLYGYTF
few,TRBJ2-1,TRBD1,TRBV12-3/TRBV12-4,TGTGCCAGCAGCACCGGGCAGGGGGCTAATGAGCAGTTCTTC,CASSTGQGANEQFF
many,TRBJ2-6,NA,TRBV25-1,TGTGCCAGCACCCATTCTGGGGCCAACGTCCTGACTTTC,CASTHSGANVLTF
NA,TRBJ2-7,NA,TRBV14,TGTGCCAGCAGCGAGGGGGGGGAGCAGTACTTC,CASSEGGEQYF
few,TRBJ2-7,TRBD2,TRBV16,TGTGCCAGCAGCCAATCGGCTAGCGGGGGAACCAGCTCCTACGAGCAGTACTTC,CASSQSASGGTSSYEQYF
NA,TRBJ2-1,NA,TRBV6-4,TGTGCCAGCAGTGACTCGGTCGACTTACGTTGGGGCAATGAGCAGTTCTTC,CASSDSVDLRWGNEQFF
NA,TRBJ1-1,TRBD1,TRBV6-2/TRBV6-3,TGTGCCAGCAGGAGAAGGGACAGACAGAACACTGAAGCTTTCTTT,CASRRRDRQNTEAFF
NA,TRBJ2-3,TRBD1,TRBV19,TGTGCCAGTAATACCGGACAGGGTAGCACAGATACGCAGTATTTT,CASNTGQGSTDTQYF